This T cell receptor beta chain was captured in a study of cytomegalovirus exposure and HLA in healthy donors. The study, taken as a whole, reports: In vitro assays verified that a few CMV-associated chains recognized CMV antigens specifically.

Data came from immunoSEQ multiplex PCR; TCRdb stores just in-frame clones and leaves some out. The data hold fewer than 400,000 clones, with 88% observed a single time. The germline CDR1 and CDR2 sequences are SGHTA and FQGNSA. CDR3 length: 17 amino acids. Trimming left V 7 bases short and J 2 bases short, with 22 bases between. These donors were members of the roughly 120-subject validation cohort, a group separate from the approximately 670-subject first cohort. Worth noting for this clone: Its antigen remains unidentified.

Source material: PBMCs. This rearrangement joins TRBV7-2 to TRBJ2-3; TRBD2 might be the D (7 bases). The TCR originated in a man aged 30 to 39 in good health and CMV-seronegative. The CDR3 sequence is CASNTRGRGSYTDTQYF. The CDR3 region has the DNA TGTGCCAGCAACACCCGGGGGCGGGGGAGTTACACAGATACGCAGTATTTT.